Listed below are T cell receptor beta chains from one sample, sequenced in a study of post-analysis software for immune sequencing data. TCRdb independently ran MiXCR on the PCR reads; one entry per CDR3 protein. The table has around 200,000 distinct CDR3 sequences, approximately 28% seen once; the top ten hold around 3.2%. Input material: blood. The receptors were gathered from a girl between 2 and 17 years old with multiple sclerosis. The CDR3 runs from the conserved cysteine through the conserved F or W. A D gene is named only where the DNA matches it firmly. Where a row states a size, it is once, few, many or the class of an expanded clone; other rows omit it.

V gene	clone size	D gene	J gene	CDR3 protein	CDR3 DNA
TRBV13	many	-	TRBJ1-2	CASSLDGTNGYTF	TGTGCCAGCAGCCTAGACGGGACAAACGGCTACACCTTC
TRBV5-1	-	-	TRBJ2-2	CASSPHRDSTTGELFF	TGCGCCAGCAGCCCTCATCGGGACTCAACCACCGGGGAGCTGTTTTTT
TRBV29-1	many	-	TRBJ2-6	CGTGRPSGANVLTF	TGCGGCACGGGGCGCCCCTCTGGGGCCAACGTCCTGACTTTC
TRBV15	-	-	TRBJ1-1	CATSRVPVWGDTEAFF	TGTGCCACCAGCAGGGTACCTGTTTGGGGGGACACTGAAGCTTTCTTT
TRBV7-9	-	-	TRBJ1-2	CASSPPYNYGYTF	TGTGCCAGCAGCCCCCCTTATAACTATGGCTACACCTTC
TRBV7-2	many	-	TRBJ2-5	CASSLRRETQYF	TGTGCCAGCAGCTTAAGGAGGGAGACCCAGTACTTC
TRBV24-1	-	TRBD1	TRBJ1-2	CATRDPDRGHGYTF	TGTGCCACCAGGGACCCCGACAGGGGTCATGGCTACACCTTC
TRBV18	many	TRBD1	TRBJ1-1	CASSPTPYRGVNTEAFF	TGTGCCAGCTCACCAACGCCGTACAGGGGGGTGAACACTGAAGCTTTCTTT
TRBV20-1	many	-	TRBJ2-1	CSASSGGAGVNEQFF	TGCAGTGCTAGTTCAGGCGGGGCAGGGGTCAATGAGCAGTTCTTC
TRBV5-1	few	-	TRBJ1-1	CASSLAPQGDTEAFF	TGCGCCAGCAGCTTGGCCCCCCAGGGCGACACTGAAGCTTTCTTT
TRBV6-1	few	-	TRBJ2-4	CASRDSLGGIQYF	TGTGCCAGCAGGGACAGTTTGGGGGGCATTCAGTACTTC
TRBV12-3/TRBV12-4	-	-	TRBJ2-3	CASSLGGVSTDTQYF	TGTGCCAGCAGTTTAGGAGGAGTGAGCACAGATACGCAGTATTTT
TRBV5-1	many	-	TRBJ2-1	CASSPAVGARNEQFF	TGCGCCAGCAGCCCAGCGGTTGGGGCTCGCAATGAGCAGTTCTTC
TRBV9	few	TRBD1	TRBJ1-2	CASSATGTGHGYTF	TGTGCCAGCAGCGCGACCGGGACAGGGCATGGCTACACCTTC
TRBV20-1	once	TRBD2	TRBJ2-7	CSAPSGPHEQYF	TGCAGTGCCCCTAGCGGTCCCCACGAGCAGTACTTC
TRBV6-2/TRBV6-3	many	-	TRBJ2-1	CASSLAGATYNEQFF	TGTGCCAGCAGTCTTGCAGGAGCGACCTACAATGAGCAGTTCTTC
TRBV10-2	few	TRBD1	TRBJ1-5	CASTPGQYSNQPQHF	TGCGCCAGCACCCCGGGACAGTATAGCAATCAGCCCCAGCATTTT
TRBV5-1	many	-	TRBJ2-5	CASSPRVGADQETQYF	TGCGCCAGCAGCCCCCGGGTAGGGGCCGACCAAGAGACCCAGTACTTC
TRBV20-1	few	TRBD2	TRBJ2-3	CSARIRAGGPSDTQYF	TGCAGTGCTAGAATCCGGGCGGGGGGGCCCTCAGATACGCAGTATTTT
TRBV5-1	few	-	TRBJ2-7	CASSKDTSHEQYF	TGCGCCAGCAGCAAGGACACCAGCCACGAGCAGTACTTC
TRBV28	-	TRBD1	TRBJ1-5	CASSSSDRGHNQPQHF	TGTGCCAGCAGTTCTAGCGACAGGGGGCACAACCAGCCCCAGCATTTT
TRBV5-1	many	-	TRBJ2-1	CASSLAAGAVITEQFF	TGCGCCAGCAGCTTGGCGGCGGGCGCGGTGATTACTGAGCAGTTCTTC
TRBV5-4	few	TRBD1	TRBJ1-1	CASSLTGTGVPEAFF	TGTGCCAGCAGCTTAACCGGGACAGGGGTCCCTGAAGCTTTCTTT
TRBV7-2	-	-	TRBJ1-1	CASSLAQENTEAFF	TGTGCCAGCAGCTTAGCGCAGGAGAACACTGAAGCTTTCTTT